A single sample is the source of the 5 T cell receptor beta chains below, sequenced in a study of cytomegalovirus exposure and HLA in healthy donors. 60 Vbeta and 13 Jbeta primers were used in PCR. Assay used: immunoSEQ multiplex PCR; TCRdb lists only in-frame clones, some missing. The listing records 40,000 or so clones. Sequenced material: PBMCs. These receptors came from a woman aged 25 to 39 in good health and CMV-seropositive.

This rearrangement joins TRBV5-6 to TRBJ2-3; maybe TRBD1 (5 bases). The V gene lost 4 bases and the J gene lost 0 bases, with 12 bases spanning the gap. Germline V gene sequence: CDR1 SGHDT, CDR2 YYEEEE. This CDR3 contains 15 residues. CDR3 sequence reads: CASSPGHSSTDTQYF. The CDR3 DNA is TGTGCCAGCAGCCCTGGACATTCCAGCACAGATACGCAGTATTTT.

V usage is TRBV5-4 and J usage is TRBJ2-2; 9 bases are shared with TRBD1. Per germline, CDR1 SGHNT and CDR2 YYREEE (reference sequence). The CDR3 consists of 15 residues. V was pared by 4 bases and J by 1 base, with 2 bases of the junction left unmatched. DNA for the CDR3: TGTGCCAGCAGCACGGGACAGGGGAACACCGGGGAGCTGTTTTTT. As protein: CASSTGQGNTGELFF. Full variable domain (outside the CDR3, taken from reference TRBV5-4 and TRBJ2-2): ETGVTQSPTHLIKTRGQQVTLRCSSQSGHNTVSWYQQALGQGPQFIFQYYREEENGRGNFPPRFSGLQFPNYSSELNVNALELDDSALYLCASSTGQGNTGELFFGEGSRLTVL.

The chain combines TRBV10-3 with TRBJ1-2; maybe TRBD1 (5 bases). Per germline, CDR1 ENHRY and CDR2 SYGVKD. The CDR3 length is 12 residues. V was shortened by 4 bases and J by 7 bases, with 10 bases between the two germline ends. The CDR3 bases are TGTGCCATCAGTGCCGGACAAGCTGGCTACACCTTC. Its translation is CAISAGQAGYTF.

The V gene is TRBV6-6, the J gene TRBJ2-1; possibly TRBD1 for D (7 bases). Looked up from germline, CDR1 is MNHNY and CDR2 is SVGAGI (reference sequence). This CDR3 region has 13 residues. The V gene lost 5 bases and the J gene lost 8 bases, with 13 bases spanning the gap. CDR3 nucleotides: TGTGCCAGCAGTAGGAGGGGGCCGGATGAGCAGTTCTTC. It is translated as CASSRRGPDEQFF.

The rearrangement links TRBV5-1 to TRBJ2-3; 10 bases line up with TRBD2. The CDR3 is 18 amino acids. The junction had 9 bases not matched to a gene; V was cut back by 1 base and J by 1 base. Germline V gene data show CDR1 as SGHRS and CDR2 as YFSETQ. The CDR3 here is CASSLTLAGVGGTDTQYF. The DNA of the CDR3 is TGCGCCAGCAGCTTGACCCTAGCGGGGGTGGGCGGCACAGATACGCAGTATTTT.